There are many counts of the clone carrying this TCR beta chain. The SP2 primer and nested alpha and beta constant region primers amplified ligated cDNA in four rounds. Blood and skin TCR RNA was reverse transcribed with alpha and beta constant primers. TCRdb processed the 5' RACE reads anew with MiXCR; each CDR3 protein has one entry. In the table there are about 48,000 distinct CDR3 sequences, about 4.8% of which are singletons. This sample was included in a study of naive and memory T cell subsets. In germline, CDR1 is SGHAT, CDR2 FQNNGV. This CDR3 contains 15 residues. V was pared by 0 bases and J by 4 bases, with 13 bases between. A UMI-containing oligonucleotide was joined by 3' ligation to the TCR cDNA template. Whole-blood samples were 2 to 3 ml of peripheral blood from healthy adult volunteers.

The sequence derives from a female donor in good health. The chain is built from TRBV11-2 and TRBJ2-7; D is ambiguous. CDR3 coding DNA: TGTGCCAGCAGCTTAGAGATGATTTTAGCTTACGAGCAGTACTTC. Translation: CASSLEMILAYEQYF. Complete variable domain (other parts from reference TRBV11-2 and TRBJ2-7): EAGVAQSPRYKIIEKRQSVAFWCNPISGHATLYWYQQILGQGPKLLIQFQNNGVVDDSQLPKDRFSAERLKGVDSTLKIQPAKLEDSAVYLCASSLEMILAYEQYFGPGTRLTVT.